This T cell receptor (beta chain) originates from a study of blood T cell repertoires in COVID-19 (dated by TCRdb to the early 2020s). Looking at the study overall: Samples from collaborators originated in the United States, Italy and Spain and spanned both the acute and convalescent phases of COVID-19. The material from the prospective study consisted of cDNA or gDNA derived from T cells, B-cell-depleted T cells, or PBMCs. Subjects who had been exposed to COVID-19, were actively infected with it, or had recovered from it provided the deeply sampled blood TCRbeta repertoires that made up the dataset. The repertoires were released in a freely available public database intended as a resource for research on the immune response to SARS-CoV-2. Samples were obtained from the ongoing ImmuneRACE study (first 160 participants) and from about 1,300 subjects provided by 6 global collaborators. A de-identified subject ID, COVID-19 status, age in years and sex were almost always included in the sample metadata. Where HLA class I and class II types were available, the types were taken from metadata supplied by the sample provider, not from assay-based typing. On the study overall, not on this receptor specifically: The amount of clinical and demographic metadata varied by source and participant and was provided uncurated.

As encoded in the germline V gene, CDR1 is SGHTS while CDR2 is YDEGEE. V and J are truncated by 0 bases and 2 bases respectively, leaving an intervening sequence of 10 bases. Spanning cysteine to phenylalanine, the CDR3 consists of 15 amino acids. The entry retains the CDR3 DNA only, 45 bases that are in frame from base 1. Participants in the prospective study were aged 18 to 89 years, lived in 20 to 25 United States geographic areas, and enrolled through a virtual design. To assign participants to cohorts, the prospective study relied on clinical history that participants themselves reported in a screening survey and a study questionnaire. For ImmuneRACE Cohort 3, a participant was defined as recovered based on two consecutive negative NP/OP PCR tests, clearance by a healthcare professional, or resolution of symptoms. Each participant in the prospective study had whole blood, serum and a nasopharyngeal or oropharyngeal swab collected by mobile phlebotomists. Prospective study participants could optionally give additional blood draws and questionnaires over an approximately two-month period. Blood samples from the prospective study were shipped frozen or at room temperature prior to DNA extraction.

On this clone: Its cognate antigen has yet to be identified. Nothing much larger sits one base from this clone, and base qualities are not available.

The immunoSEQ Assay, a bias-controlled multiplex PCR, was used to amplify TCRbeta CDR3 regions from genomic DNA. From the authors' description of their analysis: Nucleated cell counts per sample were estimated from amplification of reference gene primers within the assay. To quantify the absolute abundance of each unique TCRbeta CDR3 rearrangement, sequence reads were collapsed and filtered. Productive Simpson clonality was computed per sample as the square root of Simpson's diversity index over productive rearrangements. TCRdb limited this immuneACCESS table to in-frame rearrangements with V and J called. A share of clones is missing; checked studies link under half to unresolved V genes, and the rest is unexplained. V, J and clone size reflect that table, while D and trimming were determined from the DNA. This sample holds approximately 150,000 clones; around four fifths were observed only once. Roughly 6.2% of the sample comes from the top ten.

This chain is built from TRBV5-8 and TRBJ2-3; D gene: possibly TRBD1, on 5 matching bases. Sequenced: PBMCs or T cells enriched from blood (not recorded which). The origin of this receptor is a woman between 40 and 55 years old who had recovered from COVID-19. The CDR3 is CASSLGEQATDTQYF. The DNA is as follows: TGTGCCAGCAGCTTGGGCGAACAGGCCACAGATACGCAGTATTTT.